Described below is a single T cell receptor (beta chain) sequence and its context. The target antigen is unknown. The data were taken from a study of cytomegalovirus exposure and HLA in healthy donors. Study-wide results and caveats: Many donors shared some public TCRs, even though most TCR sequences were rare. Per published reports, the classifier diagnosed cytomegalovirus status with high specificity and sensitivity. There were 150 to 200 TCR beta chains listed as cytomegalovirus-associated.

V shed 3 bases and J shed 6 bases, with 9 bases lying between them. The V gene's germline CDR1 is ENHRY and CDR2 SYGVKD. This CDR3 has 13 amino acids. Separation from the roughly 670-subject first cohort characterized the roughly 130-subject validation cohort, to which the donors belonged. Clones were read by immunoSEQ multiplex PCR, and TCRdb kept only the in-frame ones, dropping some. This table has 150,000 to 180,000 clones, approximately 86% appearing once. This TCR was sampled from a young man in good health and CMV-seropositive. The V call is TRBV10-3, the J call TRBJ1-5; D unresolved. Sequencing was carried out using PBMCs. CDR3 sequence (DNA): TGTGCCATCAGTGAACGGGAAAGTCAGCCCCAGCATTTT. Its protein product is CAISERESQPQHF.